These 20 T cell receptor beta chains were all obtained from the same sample, sequenced in a study of blood T cell repertoires in COVID-19. Clones were read by immunoSEQ multiplex PCR, and TCRdb kept only the in-frame ones, dropping some. The sample has roughly 250,000 clones, about 80% seen once. Sequencing was performed on peripheral blood. These receptors came from a person in their 70s with COVID-19, enrolled during active disease.

The rearrangement links TRBV12-5 to TRBJ2-2; 7 bases line up with TRBD1. This CDR3 spans 16 amino acids. CDR1 and CDR2 (germline): LGHNT, FRNRAP. V shed 2 bases and J 1 base; nucleotides not matched to a gene: 4. The CDR3 protein is CASGLTGAMNTGELFF. CDR3 DNA sequence: TGTGCTAGTGGTTTGACAGGGGCGATGAACACCGGGGAGCTGTTTTTT. Full variable domain (missing parts from reference TRBV12-5 and TRBJ2-2): DARVTQTPRHKVTEMGQEVTMRCQPILGHNTVFWYRQTMMQGLELLAYFRNRAPLDDSGMPKDRFSAEMPDATLATLKIQPSEPRDSAVYFCASGLTGAMNTGELFFGEGSRLTVL.

The chain links TRBV6-2 or TRBV6-3 to TRBJ1-2; perhaps TRBD1 as D (6 bases). Germline CDR1 reads MNHEY; CDR2 reads SVGEGT. The CDR3 totals 15 residues. With 2 bases removed from V and 6 bases from J, the gap between germline ends came to 16 bases. The CDR3 coding sequence is TGTGCCAGCAGTTACCCGCCTGGACAGACCGATGGCTACACCTTC. Translated: CASSYPPGQTDGYTF.

V and J are TRBV6-5 and TRBJ2-7; D remains ambiguous. The germline V gene encodes CDR1 MNHEY and CDR2 SVGAGI. CDR3 size: 13 residues. Trimming stripped 6 bases from V and 4 bases from J, with 13 bases between. The CDR3 sequence: CASRGSARYEQYF. In nucleotides, the CDR3 is TGTGCCAGCAGAGGATCGGCGCGGTACGAGCAGTACTTC.

CDR3 amino acids: CASSTSAGSGNTIYF. In DNA form, the CDR3 reads TGTGCCAGTAGTACATCCGCAGGTTCTGGAAACACCATATATTTT. The V and J genes are TRBV19 and TRBJ1-3; D gene uncertain. The CDR3 covers 15 residues. V lost 4 bases to trimming and J lost 1 base, with 11 bases between them. Germline V gene sequence: CDR1 LNHDA, CDR2 SQIVND (reference sequence).

This chain connects TRBV9 to TRBJ2-7; 8 bases align to TRBD1. The CDR3 is 15 residues long. The germline CDR1 and CDR2 sequences are SGDLS and YYNGEE. V dropped 0 bases and J dropped 7; count of bases not matched to a gene: 9. The CDR3 DNA follows: TGTGCCAGCAGCGTAGGGGACAGGCCCCTGGGTGAGCAGTACTTC. This translates into CASSVGDRPLGEQYF.

This chain uses TRBV3-1 (or the pseudogene TRBV3-2) with TRBJ2-7; 16 nucleotides agree with TRBD2. CDR1 is LGHDT, CDR2 YNNKEL, per germline (reference sequence). The CDR3 has 15 amino acids. Germline trimming cut 3 bases from V and 9 bases from J; bases unmatched to any gene: 5. CDR3 loop: CASSQGLAGGPVQYF. CDR3 coding DNA: TGTGCCAGCAGCCAGGGACTAGCGGGGGGGCCCGTGCAGTACTTC.

The rearrangement uses TRBV6-2 or TRBV6-3 and TRBJ1-1, with 8 bases aligning to TRBD1. The ends lost 4 bases at V and 0 bases at J; junction bases unmatched: 4. Germline CDR1 MNHEY, CDR2 SVGEGT. CDR3 length: 15 residues. The DNA for the CDR3 is TGTGCCAGCAGTTCTACAGGGGGTTTGAACACTGAAGCTTTCTTT. Translation gives CASSSTGGLNTEAFF.

In its sample, this clone was seen a few times. The chain links TRBV9 to TRBJ2-3; D possibly corresponds to TRBD2 (5 bases). V lost 3 bases and J lost 0, with 11 bases in between. The CDR3 covers 15 residues. The germline CDR1 and CDR2 sequences are SGDLS and YYNGEE. CDR3 DNA sequence: TGTGCCAGCAGCGCGGGGAGTTCTAGCACAGATACGCAGTATTTT. This translates into CASSAGSSSTDTQYF. Together with reference TRBV9 and TRBJ2-3, the CDR3 gives the full variable domain: DSGVTQTPKHLITATGQRVTLRCSPRSGDLSVYWYQQSLDQGLQFLIQYYNGEERAKGNILERFSAQQFPDLHSELNLSSLELGDSALYFCASSAGSSSTDTQYFGPGTRLTVL.

J is TRBJ2-3 and V is TRBV29-1, with TRBD2 matching over 12 bases. Losses at the gene ends were 7 bases for V and 6 bases for J; bases not matched to a gene: 11. The germline CDR1 and CDR2 sequences are SQVTM and ANQGSEA. There are 15 residues in the CDR3. Here the CDR3 reads CSAASGGAFRDTQYF. The DNA of the CDR3 is TGCAGCGCTGCTAGCGGGGGGGCATTCCGGGATACGCAGTATTTT.

This clone was recorded a few times. This CDR3 reads CASSRDSYGYTF. CDR3 nucleotides: TGTGCCAGCAGCCGCGACAGCTATGGCTACACCTTC. The chain has TRBV11-1 and TRBJ1-2, with a weak D call TRBD1 (5 bases). CDR3 size: 12 residues. Trimming stripped 5 bases from V and 4 bases from J, with 8 bases between. Germline-derived CDR1 and CDR2 are SGHAT and FQDESV (reference sequence). Based on the CDR3 plus reference TRBV11-1 and TRBJ1-2, the full variable domain is EAEVAQSPRYKITEKSQAVAFWCDPISGHATLYWYRQILGQGPELLVQFQDESVVDDSQLPKDRFSAERLKGVDSTLKIQPAELGDSAMYLCASSRDSYGYTFGSGTRLTVV.

The chain joins TRBV2 to TRBJ2-1, with TRBD2 matching over 9 bases. With 7 bases clipped from V and 5 bases from J, the junction kept 27 bases outside the gene matches. The germline V gene has CDR1 SNHLY and CDR2 FYNNEI. The CDR3 is 21 amino acids. In nucleotides, the CDR3 is TGTGCCAGCAATCCCTCCGCCCAGAGACTAGCGGCGGCCCACGGGCACAATGAGCAGTTCTTC. Amino acid sequence: CASNPSAQRLAAAHGHNEQFF.

The rearrangement joins TRBV27 to TRBJ1-2; TRBD1 might be the D (6 bases). CDR1 is MNHEY, CDR2 SMNVEV, per germline (reference sequence). The V and J ends lost 6 bases and 7 bases respectively, with 15 bases between them. There are 13 residues in the CDR3. The CDR3 DNA reads as TGTGCCAGCAGCCAGGGACAATATGGTGGCTACACCTTC. Residues: CASSQGQYGGYTF.

The chain links TRBV4-1 to TRBJ2-2; TRBD2 matches 10 bases. This CDR3 comprises 17 residues. Germline lookup yields CDR1 MGHRA and CDR2 YSYEKL. V was clipped by 0 bases and J by 8 bases; unmatched bases: 9. Here the CDR3 reads CASSQEGWLAGAGELFF. CDR3 bases: TGCGCCAGCAGCCAAGAAGGGTGGCTAGCGGGAGCTGGGGAGCTGTTTTTT.

The V and J genes are TRBV5-1 and TRBJ1-6, with D possibly being TRBD1 (5 bases). Germline V CDR1 and CDR2: SGHRS, YFSETQ. This CDR3 spans 14 amino acids. V was shortened by 0 bases and J by 12 bases, with 13 bases between the two germline ends. CDR3 loop: CASSLVQAVGPLHF. The CDR3 DNA reads as TGCGCCAGCAGCTTGGTACAGGCTGTCGGACCCCTCCACTTT.

The genes are TRBV7-8 and TRBJ1-1; the D is unclear. Germline-derived CDR1 and CDR2 are SGHVS and FQNEAQ. V was cut by 1 base and J by 6 bases, with 9 bases left in between. The CDR3 consists of 13 residues. Written as DNA, the CDR3 is TGTGCCAGCAGCTTAGAGAGATCCGCTGAAGCTTTCTTT. Amino acids: CASSLERSAEAFF.

CDR3 residues: CAWSAGDSPLHF. For the CDR3, the DNA is TGTGCCTGGAGTGCGGGAGATTCACCCCTCCACTTT. The chain links TRBV30 to TRBJ1-6; no firm D call. V gave up 1 base and J gave up 8 bases, with 6 bases separating them. Germline V gene lookup returns CDR1 GTSNPN and CDR2 SVGIG (reference sequence). The CDR3 spans 12 residues.

The V gene is TRBV3-1 (or the pseudogene TRBV3-2), the J gene TRBJ1-1, with unresolved D. V was trimmed by 0 bases and J by 1 base, leaving 6 bases between them. CDR1 and CDR2 from the germline V gene are LGHDT and YNNKEL (reference sequence). The CDR3 loop spans 14 amino acids. The DNA of the CDR3 is TGTGCCAGCAGCCAAGAACGAGGGAACACTGAAGCTTTCTTT. Encoded protein: CASSQERGNTEAFF.

The J gene is TRBJ1-2, the V gene TRBV7-9, with 8 nucleotides matching TRBD1. Germline CDR1 reads SEHNR; CDR2 reads FQNEAQ (reference sequence). There are 15 residues in the CDR3. Unmatched junction bases numbered 12, after V lost 5 bases and J lost 7 bases. The CDR3 nucleotides are TGTGCCAGCAGCCTCGTCGGGTCCAGGGGGCTTGGCTACACCTTC. This gives the protein CASSLVGSRGLGYTF.

The chain carries TRBV6-2 or TRBV6-3 and TRBJ2-7, with D unclear. With 3 bases removed from V and 5 bases from J, the gap between germline ends came to 17 bases. CDR3 length: 15 amino acids. CDR1 is MNHEY and CDR2 is SVGEGT in the germline V gene. The CDR3 is CASSYSPVLRNEQYF. The CDR3, as DNA: TGTGCCAGCAGTTATTCCCCGGTATTGCGTAACGAGCAGTACTTC.

The V gene is TRBV19, the J gene TRBJ1-6, with TRBD1 identical over 7 bases. The germline V gene encodes CDR1 LNHDA and CDR2 SQIVND (reference sequence). With 6 bases clipped from V and 5 bases from J, the junction kept 10 bases outside the gene matches. The CDR3 has 16 amino acids. CDR3 amino acids: CASSSLPGQNNSPLHF. As DNA, the CDR3 is TGTGCCAGTAGCTCTCTGCCGGGACAGAATAATTCACCCCTCCACTTT.